The entry below gives a single TCR beta chain sequence along with its context. The specificity of this receptor is unknown. Base qualities are not at hand, and no much larger clone is one base apart. CDR1 and CDR2, looked up from the germline V gene (reference sequence), are MNHEY and SMNVEV. Trimming accounts for 6 bases at V and 7 bases at J, while the number of junction bases matched to no gene is 6. From its cysteine to its phenylalanine, the CDR3 spans 13 amino acids. Just CDR3 DNA is preserved here, 39 bases in frame from base 1. Receptor libraries were prepared by the immunoSEQ multiplex PCR assay. The multiplex PCR relied on a mix of 60 forward primers for TCR Vbeta segments and 13 reverse primers for TCR Jbeta segments. A multiplex PCR assay on genomic DNA amplified the CDR3 region of rearranged TCR beta genes. On the Illumina HiSeq System, the amplified TCR beta libraries were sequenced as 87-base-pair reads. On the study's bioinformatics: A later analysis counted 75 million to 100 million unique TCR beta chains across the 690 or so repertoires, and around 9.9 million of these chains were shared by at least two donors. A nearest-neighbor algorithm error-corrected the raw reads and collapsed the reads into unique sequences, merging closely related sequences to remove PCR and sequencing errors. Alignment of CDR3 sequences to IMGT reference sequences was used to assign V, D and J gene segments. Each retained sequence needed at least a six-nucleotide match to both a V gene segment and a J gene segment. A rearrangement counted as productive if the CDR3 had no stop codons and remained in frame with V and J, and every other rearrangement counted as non-productive. Following IMGT convention, CDR3 was defined as the stretch from the second conserved V-encoded cysteine to the conserved J-encoded phenylalanine. The earlier analysis of about 570 of the donors excluded any sequence lacking an unambiguous match to a single V gene segment. An earlier analysis of just under 600 of the donors called V segments functional above 56.7% productive rearrangements and segregating when the between-donor standard deviation exceeded 5%. A statistical classification framework was built for diagnosing cytomegalovirus status from the catalog of TCR beta chain sequences. V and J gene assignment, in a later analysis, came from comparing TCR nucleotide sequences with IMGT/GENE-DB human TR gene sequences. Using the TCRdist pipeline, a later analysis assigned CDR3 sequences along with most-parsimonious VDJ recombination scenarios. In a later analysis, each TCR beta chain was defined by its CDR3 amino acid sequence together with its V-gene family, and reads lacking a unique V-gene family were excluded. A later analysis removed 550 to 700 highly shared, low-generation-probability nucleotide sequences to deal with suspected cross-contamination and a sequencing artifact. In a later analysis, a clonal expansion index was calculated for each public chain from normalized within-repertoire ranks of inferred template counts. In a later analysis, generation probabilities were computed with a VDJ recombination model fitted to out-of-frame rearrangements, and the resulting probabilities were checked against IGoR. In a later analysis, hypergeometric tests were used to score TCR-TCR, TCR-HLA and TCR-CMV co-occurrence, with a repertoire-size bias correction applied to TCR pairs. To estimate false discovery rates, a later analysis permuted the HLA or CMV assignments 20 times. In a later analysis, co-occurring TCRs were grouped using DBSCAN, and TCRdist sequence similarity was added for clustering within HLA-allele-positive subsets. For co-occurrence clustering, repertoires with fewer than 30,000 or more than 120,000 public chains were excluded, along with five repertoires with anomalous nucleotide sharing. Held by TCRdb, this immuneACCESS table contains in-frame sequences only and omits some clones. Under half of the omission traces to an unresolved V gene where checked; the cause of the rest is unknown. D and trimming were read from the DNA, whereas the V and J calls and clone size are those reported in that table. The sample includes under 150,000 clones, with under 90% observed a single time. Clones ranked in the top ten supply under 4% of the sample.

These data belong to a study of cytomegalovirus exposure and HLA in healthy donors (dated 2017 in TCRdb). In the study overall: An earlier analysis of some 600 of the donors reported approximately 280 Gb of sequence data and some 110 million unique TCR beta sequences obtained from some 170 million T cells. Roughly 300 gigabases of sequencing data and around 90 million unique TCR sequences made up an early release that covered several hundred HLA-typed donors. Among the approximately 430 genotyped donors, around 81% belonged to the genetic ancestry cluster associated with self-reported Caucasian donors. The aim of the study was to test whether cataloging public T cell receptors could identify signatures of past pathogen exposure. The T cell repertoires of under 750 subjects were profiled by immunosequencing and related to cytomegalovirus serostatus. A separate validation cohort of roughly 130 different subjects was used in addition to the roughly 670-subject first cohort. To predict cytomegalovirus infection status, the study combined high-throughput TCR immunosequencing, statistical association of individual TCRs with disease status, and machine learning. In a later analysis, previously published TCR beta repertoires from 550 to 750 donors were re-analyzed and high-resolution HLA genotyping was added so that TCR occurrence patterns could be studied. The later analysis used no new phenotypic data to find candidate immune exposures, relying instead on TCR beta sequences and their occurrence across donors. An earlier analysis of 587 of the donors applied high-throughput TCR beta sequencing to assess whether each TCR beta V gene segment acted as functional or pseudogenic. Alongside the repertoire data, information on donor age, sex, ethnicity and CMV serostatus was compiled. A later genetic analysis took genome-wide SNP genotypes for about 65% of the roughly 670 donors and used that subset as a discovery cohort. Every discovery cohort repertoire had been produced on one sequencing platform. Class I and class II HLA loci were covered by the typing at four-digit resolution. The number of typed donors differed by locus: roughly 629-630 for A, B, C, DRB1 and DQB1; about 520 for DQA1; 606 for DPA1; and around 490 for DPB1. Five DR-DQ haplotypes were handled as single units for association and clustering because linkage in the cohort was strong. Across under 500 genotyped donors of the cohort, an average of about 240,000 unique TCR beta nucleotide sequences per donor were sequenced, and approximately 19% of those sequences were non-productive. General study outcomes and caveats: HLA typing was unavailable for some donors at each locus, so association tests used only the typed subset. It was suggested by the authors that the approach could potentially be generalized to other disease states and immunological phenotypes. A later genetic analysis reported fewer N-insertions in productive TCRs among donors in an Asian-associated ancestry cluster than the roughly 700-donor mean. Assigning TCR associations to individual alleles was difficult when HLA alleles, especially DR and DQ, strongly co-occurred. This cohort had only TCR beta chains sequenced, and the lack of alpha or paired-chain data limited which features could be detected. Immune exposure information for the cohort was limited to CMV serostatus. In a later analysis, 15,000 to 20,000 TCR beta sequences were associated with specific HLA alleles at a false discovery rate of 0.05. A further reported finding was that TCR beta sequences accurately predicted the HLA-A and HLA-B alleles for most subjects in the first cohort. Most TCR sequences were observed very rarely across donors, whereas some public TCRs were present in many individuals. Some IMGT-functional V segments, including TRBV6-2 and TRBV6-3, could not be distinguished by the 87-base-pair reads and were therefore excluded. An association between a missense DCLRE1C variant and V-gene and J-gene trimming of TCR beta chains was found in a later genetic analysis and replicated in an independent cohort. A cluster of highly shared sequence variants was judged likely to represent a technical artifact of the sequencing pipeline. A later analysis found that most CMV-associated TCR beta chains appeared HLA-restricted, with HLA associations seemingly driven largely by CMV exposure. Presence/absence analyses assumed roughly uniform sequencing depth across donors, an assumption that may not hold. Correlated functional status among segregating V segments might be attributable to linkage disequilibrium, but an unknown experimental factor could not be ruled out. According to a later analysis, parvovirus B19, influenza, CMV and Epstein-Barr virus appeared linked to several top co-occurrence clusters. Because counts were too low, 15 to 20 rarely observed V segments, including chromosome 9 orphons, were excluded from the earlier analysis of around 590 of the donors. A later analysis found that HLA-associated TCR beta chains were more clonally expanded and had lower generation probabilities than equally common non-associated chains. The study listed approximately 150 TCR beta chains as associated with cytomegalovirus. In both the original and validation cohorts, the classifier was reported to diagnose cytomegalovirus status with high specificity and sensitivity. In a later analysis, the rate of TCR association differed among HLA loci, with DRB1 alleles having the most associated TCRs and HLA-C alleles having the fewest. An earlier analysis of approximately 540 of the donors showed that most TCR beta V segments appeared in productive rearrangements either about 87% or about 30% of the time, which broadly matched IMGT annotations. In vitro tests confirmed that a few of the cytomegalovirus-associated TCR beta chains recognize cytomegalovirus antigens.

The cohort comprised some 700 healthy bone marrow donors. All cohort members were sampled while nominally healthy, although unrecorded immune exposures were likely present. The donor tested CMV seronegative, placing the donor among the 350 or so seronegative members of the cohort. Each donor provided a peripheral blood sample, and peripheral blood mononuclear cells were used for TCR beta sequencing. The Qiagen DNeasy Blood Extraction Kit was used to extract genomic DNA from the blood cell samples. The chain joins TRBV27 to TRBJ2-1, with 7 bases in between that match TRBD1. The sample taken for sequencing was PBMCs. This sequence originates from a young woman in good health and CMV-seronegative. The DNA sequence follows: TGTGCCAGCAGGGATACACAGGGGAATGAGCAGTTCTTC. Its translation reads: CASRDTQGNEQFF.